What follows is one TCR beta chain and its context. Antigen: not known. These data are taken from a study of cytomegalovirus exposure and HLA in healthy donors. Study-wide findings and caveats: Analyzed later, association rates of TCRs varied across HLA loci, with DRB1 most and HLA-C fewest. Presence/absence analyses assumed roughly uniform sequencing depth across donors, which may not hold. After further analysis at a later stage, 16,951 TCR beta sequences were associated with HLA alleles at 0.05 false discovery rate.

The study ran its PCR with 60 Vbeta and 13 Jbeta primers. In the source study's methods: A later analysis counted about 80 million unique TCR beta chains, about 10 million shared. Profiling relied on immunoSEQ multiplex PCR, and the TCRdb table lists in-frame clones only, not all of them. The DNA gave D and trimming, while V, J and clone size come from that table. The profile shows some 120,000 clones, 10% of them singletons. The ends were cut back, 5 bases at V and 2 bases at J, with 11 bases in the middle. CDR3 length: 14 amino acids. Germline V gene lookup returns CDR1 SGHNT and CDR2 YENEEA. Sequencing was performed on PBMCs. The chain has TRBV11-3 and TRBJ2-3, with a tentative D call TRBD2 (6 bases). The receptor comes from a woman under 30 in good health and CMV-seropositive. The CDR3 DNA reads as TGTGCCAGCAGCCCGGGACTGAACACAGATACGCAGTATTTT. This translates into CASSPGLNTDTQYF.